This TCR beta chain is from a study of blood T cells in healthy people across ages. This clonotype was picked up a small number of times. The authors ran a second PCR of about 6 to 12 cycles using a sample-barcoded 5' primer and a J-beta primer mix. Individual samples furnished no less than 3 million CDR3-containing paired-end reads apiece. TCRdb ran MiXCR on the 5' RACE reads and lists one entry per CDR3 protein. The data contain around 1,100,000 distinct CDR3 sequences, more than 30% of them seen just once; the ten biggest clones take up about an eighth. This TCR derives from a man between 18 and 35 years old in good health. What was sequenced was blood.

The CDR3 here is CASSLDIGLYNEQFF. The CDR3 bases are TGCGCCAGCAGCTTGGATATCGGGCTTTACAATGAGCAGTTCTTC. The gene calls are TRBV5-1 and TRBJ2-1; D is undetermined. The V gene lost 0 bases and the J gene lost 4 bases, with 11 bases spanning the gap. Germline CDR1 is SGHRS and CDR2 is YFSETQ. The CDR3 length is 15 residues. Full variable domain (remainder filled in from reference TRBV5-1 and TRBJ2-1): KAGVTQTPRYLIKTRGQQVTLSCSPISGHRSVSWYQQTPGQGLQFLFEYFSETQRNKGNFPGRFSGRQFSNSRSEMNVSTLELGDSALYLCASSLDIGLYNEQFFGPGTRLTVL.